Shown below are 5 T cell receptor beta chains from a single sample sequenced in a study of shared clonotypes between healthy human individuals. Measured with immunoSEQ multiplex PCR; TCRdb has only the in-frame clones, and not every one. The table lists about 490,000 clones, about 82% of them singletons. Sequencing input: PBMCs. These receptors were collected from a middle-aged woman in good health. Some clones in this sample may be carry-over from other donors' samples.

The CDR3 nucleotides are TGTGCCAGTAGCCCACAGGGGATTAGAGAGACCCAGTACTTC. It encodes CASSPQGIRETQYF. The J gene is TRBJ2-5, the V gene TRBV19; 7 nucleotides match TRBD1. This CDR3 has 14 amino acids. Germline values: CDR1 LNHDA, CDR2 SQIVND (reference sequence). Germline trimming cut 6 bases from V and 4 bases from J; bases unmatched to any gene: 8.

The sample holds a few counts of this clone. The chain couples TRBV10-1 to TRBJ2-1, with D perhaps TRBD2 (6 bases). The V end lost 7 bases, the J end lost 1 base, and 17 bases lay between the germline ends. Germline V gene lookup returns CDR1 WNHNN and CDR2 SYGVQD (reference sequence). The CDR3 length is 16 residues. The CDR3 loop reads CASTTTRLVSYNEQFF. The DNA of the CDR3 is TGCGCCAGCACTACGACTAGACTTGTGTCCTACAATGAGCAGTTCTTC.

This chain links TRBV4-2 with TRBJ2-2; D unclear. V gave up 5 bases and J gave up 4 bases, with 11 bases separating them. The CDR3 runs to 14 residues. Germline loops: CDR1 LGHNA, CDR2 YNFKEQ. For the CDR3, the DNA is TGTGCCAGCAGCGTGACCCAAACCACCGGGGAGCTGTTTTTT. It translates to CASSVTQTTGELFF.

This chain links TRBV7-2 with TRBJ2-1; D ambiguous. This CDR3 has 14 amino acids. Germline V gives CDR1 SGHTA, CDR2 FQGNSA. With 1 base removed from V and 4 bases from J, the gap between germline ends came to 8 bases. CDR3 nucleotide sequence: TGTGCCAGCAGCTTAGTTCCGAGTTACAATGAGCAGTTCTTC. Translation gives CASSLVPSYNEQFF. The whole variable domain, remainder taken from reference TRBV7-2 and TRBJ2-1, is GAGVSQSPSNKVTEKGKDVELRCDPISGHTALYWYRQSLGQGLEFLIYFQGNSAPDKSGLPSDRFSAERTGGSVSTLTIQRTQQEDSAVYLCASSLVPSYNEQFFGPGTRLTVL.

The rearrangement joins TRBV27 to TRBJ2-5; no firm D call. V gave up 3 bases and J gave up 2 bases, with 13 bases separating them. Germline V CDR1 and CDR2: MNHEY, SMNVEV (reference sequence). This CDR3 has 15 residues. This CDR3 is CASSLFGEEQETQYF. Written as DNA, the CDR3 is TGTGCCAGCAGTTTGTTTGGGGAAGAACAAGAGACCCAGTACTTC.